Each of the 30 T cell receptor beta chains below was sequenced from the same sample in a study of PD-L1 blockade in urothelial cancer. Time point: peripheral blood 6 weeks after treatment start. Only in-frame clones appear in the TCRdb table, and some are missing; sequencing was by immunoSEQ multiplex PCR. Among under 70,000 clones, roughly 90% were seen once, and the ten largest hold roughly 12%. This specimen was PBMCs, taken around atezolizumab (anti-PD-L1) treatment. The receptors come from a man between 60 and 75 years old with urothelial cancer.

The chain combines TRBV30 with TRBJ1-4, with D hard to call. V was clipped by 3 bases and J by 1 base, with 9 bases between them. The germline V gene has CDR1 GTSNPN and CDR2 SVGIG (reference sequence). This CDR3 is 14 amino acids long. In DNA, the CDR3 is TGTGCCTGGAGCCGTGTCGGAACTAATGAAAAACTGTTTTTT. It specifies CAWSRVGTNEKLFF.

This chain links TRBV7-6 with TRBJ2-2; 10 bases map to TRBD2. The V segment lost 3 bases and the J segment 4 bases; nucleotides outside the gene matches: 5. Germline CDR1 and CDR2: SGHVS and FNYEAQ. This CDR3 region has 16 residues. The CDR3 DNA is TGTGCCAGCAGCTTTTCACTAGCGGGGTCCACCGGGGAGCTGTTTTTT. Its translation: CASSFSLAGSTGELFF. The variable domain in full, completed from reference TRBV7-6 and TRBJ2-2, reads GAGVSQSPRYKVTKRGQDVALRCDPISGHVSLYWYRQALGQGPEFLTYFNYEAQQDKSGLPNDRFSAERPEGSISTLTIQRTEQRDSAMYRCASSFSLAGSTGELFFGEGSRLTVL.

The chain joins TRBV5-4 to TRBJ1-1; 7 bases agree with TRBD1. Germline V CDR1 and CDR2: SGHNT, YYREEE (reference sequence). V was pared by 0 bases and J by 10 bases, with 6 bases of the junction left unmatched. This CDR3 is built from 13 residues. DNA of the CDR3: TGTGCCAGCAGCTTGGTGAGGGGGCACAGAGCTTTCTTT. Its translation: CASSLVRGHRAFF.

This sequence joins TRBV7-2 and TRBJ1-3; D is ambiguous. The germline gives CDR1 SGHTA, CDR2 FQGNSA. This CDR3 has 13 amino acids. V dropped 5 bases and J dropped 0 bases, with 5 bases sitting between them. CDR3 sequence reads: CASSRHSGNTIYF. The CDR3 coding sequence is TGTGCCAGCAGCCGACACTCTGGAAACACCATATATTTT.

The chain recombines TRBV6-1 with TRBJ1-1; TRBD1 aligns across 11 bases. The V gene's germline CDR1 is MNHNS and CDR2 SASEGT. With 8 bases clipped from V and 5 bases from J, the junction kept 10 bases outside the gene matches. This CDR3 spans 15 amino acids. In DNA form, the CDR3 reads TGTGCCAGCGGACAGGGGGCTGGGCCTCGGACTGAAGCTTTCTTT. Residues: CASGQGAGPRTEAFF.

This chain uses TRBV7-9 with TRBJ1-2; no firm D call. Germline V gene lookup returns CDR1 SEHNR and CDR2 FQNEAQ (reference sequence). The CDR3 has 14 residues. V dropped 5 bases and J dropped 7 bases, with 17 bases sitting between them. CDR3 sequence (DNA): TGTGCCAGCAGCCAACCTATAGACATTGGTGGCTACACCTTC. Protein sequence: CASSQPIDIGGYTF.

The V and J genes are TRBV30 and TRBJ2-3; 9 bases agree with TRBD1. Looked up from germline, CDR1 is GTSNPN and CDR2 is SVGIG (reference sequence). With V trimmed by 4 bases and J by 3 bases, 2 bases remained unmatched. The CDR3 has 13 residues. The CDR3 nucleotides are TGTGCCTGGAACAGGGGGCGAACAGATACGCAGTATTTT. Its protein is CAWNRGRTDTQYF.

The chain has TRBV14 and TRBJ2-5, with 7 nucleotides matching TRBD1. Per germline, CDR1 SGHDN and CDR2 FVKESK. The junction had 11 bases not matched to a gene; V was cut back by 0 bases and J by 1 base. The CDR3 is 18 amino acids. The CDR3 loop is CASSQDRFGQAIQETQYF. Written as DNA, the CDR3 is TGTGCCAGCAGCCAAGATCGCTTTGGACAGGCTATCCAAGAGACCCAGTACTTC.

In DNA, the CDR3 is TGTGCCAGCAGTTTCAGAGGCTATAATTCACCCCTCCACTTT. Protein sequence: CASSFRGYNSPLHF. The chain combines TRBV27 with TRBJ1-6, with D uncertain. CDR1 and CDR2 from the germline V gene are MNHEY and SMNVEV (reference sequence). The CDR3 consists of 14 residues. V lost 3 bases and J 3 bases, leaving 6 bases between the germline ends.

The count of this clone is one. The rearrangement uses TRBV7-2 and TRBJ2-1; TRBD2 aligns across 14 bases. Germline lookup yields CDR1 SGHTA and CDR2 FQGNSA. Trimming removed 3 bases from V and 9 bases from J; junction bases left unmatched: 10. CDR3 size: 17 residues. This CDR3 reads CASSFLRGTSGGTEQFF. Here the CDR3 DNA reads TGTGCCAGCAGCTTCCTACGAGGGACTAGCGGGGGAACTGAGCAGTTCTTC.

The chain combines TRBV7-9 with TRBJ1-2; D is uncertain. The V gene lost 3 bases and the J gene lost 5 bases, with 16 bases spanning the gap. The CDR3 runs to 15 residues. Germline-derived CDR1 and CDR2 are SEHNR and FQNEAQ (reference sequence). This CDR3 reads CASSFNRDIFYGYTF. In nucleotides, the CDR3 is TGTGCCAGCAGCTTCAACCGGGATATTTTTTATGGCTACACCTTC.

The chain has TRBV5-1 and TRBJ2-5, with D possibly being TRBD1 (7 bases). The V gene lost 4 bases and the J gene lost 2 bases, with 9 bases spanning the gap. CDR3 size: 13 residues. In germline, CDR1 is SGHRS, CDR2 YFSETQ. The CDR3 is CASSAGQQETQYF. The CDR3 DNA is TGCGCCAGCAGCGCGGGACAGCAAGAGACCCAGTACTTC.

This clone was counted once. The chain recombines TRBV28 with TRBJ2-7, with TRBD2 identical over 11 bases. The junction had 8 bases not matched to a gene; V was cut back by 7 bases and J by 3 bases. CDR3 length equals 15 residues. The V gene's germline CDR1 is MDHEN and CDR2 SYDVKM. The CDR3 sequence is CASTGGLAGGYEQYF. The DNA of the CDR3 is TGTGCCAGCACCGGGGGGCTAGCGGGAGGCTACGAGCAGTACTTC.

The chain has TRBV6-1 and TRBJ2-5, with D possibly TRBD1 on 5 matching bases. Germline V gene sequence: CDR1 MNHNS, CDR2 SASEGT. Trimming shortened V by 6 bases and J by 4 bases, and 12 bases separated the two germline ends. The CDR3 covers 13 residues. The CDR3 loop is CASRLSGLETQYF. In DNA, the CDR3 is TGTGCCAGCAGATTGTCAGGGTTAGAGACCCAGTACTTC.

V usage is TRBV27 and J usage is TRBJ2-3; 9 bases are shared with TRBD2. CDR3 length equals 18 residues. Germline assignment: CDR1 MNHEY and CDR2 SMNVEV (reference sequence). J was trimmed by 4 bases and V by 0 bases; bases with no gene match: 11. For the CDR3, the DNA is TGTGCCAGCAGTTTATCCGGGTTTGCGGGAGGGCAGGCAGATACGCAGTATTTT. The encoded protein is CASSLSGFAGGQADTQYF.

The rearrangement uses TRBV5-1 and TRBJ1-4, with D possibly TRBD1 on 5 matching bases. This CDR3 has 14 amino acids. V lost 3 bases, J lost 5 bases, and 11 bases lay in between. Germline assignment: CDR1 SGHRS and CDR2 YFSETQ. The CDR3, as DNA: TGCGCCAGCAGCTCGGACACAGGAAATGAAAAACTGTTTTTT. Its translation is CASSSDTGNEKLFF.

The chain combines TRBV19 with TRBJ1-5; D is undetermined. This CDR3 contains 15 residues. V gave up 2 bases and J gave up 0 bases, with 8 bases separating them. Germline CDR1 is LNHDA and CDR2 is SQIVND (reference sequence). DNA for the CDR3: TGTGCCAGTAGTATAATACGAGATAGCAATCAGCCCCAGCATTTT. It encodes CASSIIRDSNQPQHF.

This chain connects TRBV28 to TRBJ1-4; 7 bases match TRBD1. The CDR3 covers 14 residues. V dropped 5 bases and J dropped 6; count of bases not matched to a gene: 6. Germline CDR1 reads MDHEN; CDR2 reads SYDVKM. DNA of the CDR3: TGTGCCAGCAGTCCTCAGGGGGGCCATGAAAAACTGTTTTTT. The encoded protein is CASSPQGGHEKLFF.

J is TRBJ1-1 and V is TRBV2; TRBD1 might be the D (5 bases). V was trimmed by 6 bases and J by 4 bases, leaving 12 bases between them. Germline V lookup: CDR1 SNHLY, CDR2 FYNNEI. This CDR3 is 13 amino acids long. The CDR3, as DNA: TGTGCCAGCAGCAGCGTGGGGGGCACTGAAGCTTTCTTT. Translation gives CASSSVGGTEAFF.

V gene TRBV7-3 combines with J gene TRBJ2-3; perhaps TRBD2 as D (5 bases). Trimming took off 1 base at V and 2 bases at J, with 7 bases between the two ends. The CDR3 runs to 14 residues. Germline CDR1 reads SGHTA; CDR2 reads FQGTGA. The DNA for the CDR3 is TGTGCCAGCAGCTTAATCGACTACACAGATACGCAGTATTTT. It is translated as CASSLIDYTDTQYF.

The chain links TRBV4-2 to TRBJ2-1, with 11 bases matching TRBD2. Looked up from germline, CDR1 is LGHNA and CDR2 is YNFKEQ. The CDR3 length is 18 residues. V gave up 3 bases and J gave up 4 bases; unmatched junction bases: 11. CDR3: CASSQRTSGGINYNEQFF. The DNA for the CDR3 is TGTGCCAGCAGCCAGCGAACTAGCGGGGGCATCAATTACAATGAGCAGTTCTTC.

The chain joins TRBV7-9 to TRBJ1-3; possible D gene TRBD1, 5 bases. The CDR3 has 18 residues. Trimming pared 1 base from V and 1 base from J, leaving 17 bases between. Germline CDR1 SEHNR, CDR2 FQNEAQ (reference sequence). The CDR3 coding sequence is TGTGCCAGCAGCTTAGGCGCCCTCACAGGTCTTTCTGGAAACACCATATATTTT. Translation gives CASSLGALTGLSGNTIYF.

The V call is TRBV10-2, the J call TRBJ2-5, with 12 bases lining up with TRBD2. The length of the CDR3 is 15 residues. From germline, CDR1 is WSHSY and CDR2 SAAADI. The V segment lost 6 bases and the J segment 4 bases; nucleotides outside the gene matches: 6. The CDR3 sequence is CASRRLAGVGETQYF. CDR3 in DNA: TGCGCCAGCAGGCGACTAGCGGGAGTTGGAGAGACCCAGTACTTC.

The chain has TRBV27 and TRBJ1-5; no definite D call. V lost 2 bases to trimming and J lost 10 bases, with 12 bases between them. This CDR3 contains 13 residues. Germline loops: CDR1 MNHEY, CDR2 SMNVEV (reference sequence). The CDR3 loop reads CASSLRWREPQHF. CDR3 nucleotides: TGTGCCAGCAGTTTAAGATGGAGGGAACCCCAGCATTTT.

This clone was seen a handful of times. The chain has TRBV7-9 and TRBJ1-6; D is perhaps TRBD1 (6 bases). The CDR3 contains 17 residues. Per germline, CDR1 SEHNR and CDR2 FQNEAQ (reference sequence). The V gene lost 2 bases and the J gene lost 7 bases, with 18 bases spanning the gap. In DNA form, the CDR3 reads TGTGCCAGCAGCTTACACAAAGGCGCAGGGGTGAATTCACCCCTCCACTTT. This codes for CASSLHKGAGVNSPLHF.

This chain links TRBV5-4 with TRBJ1-6, with 8 bases aligning to TRBD1. This CDR3 is built from 15 residues. V lost 3 bases, J lost 5 bases, and 4 bases stayed unmatched. Germline values: CDR1 SGHNT, CDR2 YYREEE (reference sequence). DNA of the CDR3: TGTGCCAGCAGCTGGGACAGGTCCGATAATTCACCCCTCCACTTT. It translates to CASSWDRSDNSPLHF.

The rearrangement uses TRBV6-5 and TRBJ2-7; D perhaps matches TRBD2 (6 bases). This CDR3 comprises 11 residues. Germline CDR1 is MNHEY and CDR2 is SVGAGI. V was shortened by 2 bases and J by 7 bases, with 6 bases between the two germline ends. DNA of the CDR3: TGTGCCAGCAGTTACGGGGGGGAGCAGTACTTC. Amino acids: CASSYGGEQYF.

The J gene is TRBJ2-7, the V gene TRBV7-2, with 7 bases matching TRBD1. The V segment lost 5 bases and the J segment 6 bases; nucleotides outside the gene matches: 4. The germline V gene encodes CDR1 SGHTA and CDR2 FQGNSA. The CDR3 spans 12 residues. The CDR3 spells CASSPTGIEQYF. CDR3 DNA sequence: TGTGCCAGCAGCCCGACAGGGATCGAGCAGTACTTC.

The gene calls are TRBV6-5 and TRBJ1-2; possibly TRBD1 for D (5 bases). The V gene lost 2 bases and the J gene lost 4 bases, with 14 bases spanning the gap. This CDR3 is 15 amino acids long. Germline CDR1 MNHEY, CDR2 SVGAGI. The CDR3 DNA reads as TGTGCCAGCAGTTACCAGGTCCGGGGGACCTATGGCTACACCTTC. It codes for CASSYQVRGTYGYTF.

Only one count was recorded for this clone. The rearrangement links TRBV4-2 to TRBJ1-1, with D possibly matching TRBD1 (6 bases). Trimming stripped 4 bases from V and 5 bases from J, with 17 bases between. CDR1 is LGHNA and CDR2 is YNFKEQ in the germline V gene. The CDR3 is 15 amino acids. The CDR3 reads CASSLQGRGRTEAFF. The CDR3 bases are TGTGCCAGCAGCCTCCAGGGCAGGGGACGGACTGAAGCTTTCTTT.